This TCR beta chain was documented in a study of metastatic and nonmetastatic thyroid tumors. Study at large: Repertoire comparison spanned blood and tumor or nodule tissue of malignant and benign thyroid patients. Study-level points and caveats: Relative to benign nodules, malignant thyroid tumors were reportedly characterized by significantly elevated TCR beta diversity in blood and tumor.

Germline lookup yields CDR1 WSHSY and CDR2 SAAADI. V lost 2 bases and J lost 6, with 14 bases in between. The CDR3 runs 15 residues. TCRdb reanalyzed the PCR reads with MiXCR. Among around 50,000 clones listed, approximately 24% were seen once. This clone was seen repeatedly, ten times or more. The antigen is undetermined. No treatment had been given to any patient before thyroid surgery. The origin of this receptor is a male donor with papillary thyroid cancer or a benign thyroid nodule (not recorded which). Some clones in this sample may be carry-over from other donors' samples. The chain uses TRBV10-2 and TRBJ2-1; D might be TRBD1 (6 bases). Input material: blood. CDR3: CASSESAPGVNEQFF. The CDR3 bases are TGCGCCAGCAGTGAGAGCGCCCCAGGGGTCAATGAGCAGTTCTTC.